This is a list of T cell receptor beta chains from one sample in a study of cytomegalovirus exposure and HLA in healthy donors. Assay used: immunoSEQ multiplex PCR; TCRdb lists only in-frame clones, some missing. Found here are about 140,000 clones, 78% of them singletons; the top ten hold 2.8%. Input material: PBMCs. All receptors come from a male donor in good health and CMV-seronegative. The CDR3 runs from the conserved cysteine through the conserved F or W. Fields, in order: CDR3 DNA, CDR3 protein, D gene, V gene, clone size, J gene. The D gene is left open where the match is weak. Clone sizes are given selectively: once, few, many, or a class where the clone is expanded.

TGCGCCAGCAGCCCTTTCGGATTACAGGGGCCCACAACTAATGAAAAACTGTTTTTT,CASSPFGLQGPTTNEKLFF,TRBD1,TRBV5-1,.,TRBJ1-4
TGTGCCAGCTCACCCGGGACAGGGTTCTACGAGCAGTACTTC,CASSPGTGFYEQYF,TRBD1,TRBV18,.,TRBJ2-7
TGTGCCAGCAGTGATTCGGCTAGCGGTACAGATACGCAGTATTTT,CASSDSASGTDTQYF,TRBD2,TRBV6-4,few,TRBJ2-3
TGTGCCAGTACCCCCGGGACAGCCTACGAGCAGTACTTC,CASTPGTAYEQYF,TRBD1,TRBV6-5,few,TRBJ2-7
TGTGCCAGCAGCCCCGACTTCGGGACTCCTACTGAAGCTTTCTTT,CASSPDFGTPTEAFF,.,TRBV7-9,.,TRBJ1-1
TGTGCCAGCTCACCACCGTCAGCAGGTAGCAATCAGCCCCAGCATTTT,CASSPPSAGSNQPQHF,.,TRBV18,.,TRBJ1-5
TGTGCCAGCAGCTTACAGGGGGAACACTATGGCTACACCTTC,CASSLQGEHYGYTF,TRBD1,TRBV5-8,.,TRBJ1-2
TGCAGCGTTGATCAGGGGGGGAACACTGAAGCTTTCTTT,CSVDQGGNTEAFF,TRBD1,TRBV29-1,.,TRBJ1-1
TGTCCCAGCAGTTTAAGACAGGGACGACAAAATGAGCAGTTCTTC,CPSSLRQGRQNEQFF,TRBD1,TRBV27,.,TRBJ2-1
TGTGCCAGCAGCTTAGTCCAGGGCCGCGGCTACACCTTC,CASSLVQGRGYTF,.,TRBV7-9,.,TRBJ1-2
TGTGCCAGCAGCATACGACAGGAGCTCTCCTATAATTCACCCCTCCACTTT,CASSIRQELSYNSPLHF,.,TRBV21-1,.,TRBJ1-6
TGCGCCAGCAGCATAGGACAGGGGATGGGAAACACCATATATTTT,CASSIGQGMGNTIYF,TRBD1,TRBV5-1,.,TRBJ1-3
TGTGCCAGCCGAATACAGGGAAGCAATCAGCCCCAGCATTTT,CASRIQGSNQPQHF,.,TRBV19,.,TRBJ1-5
TGTGCCAGCAGTTACTCTATCAATCAGCCCCAGCATTTT,CASSYSINQPQHF,.,TRBV6-5,.,TRBJ1-5
TGTGCCAGCAGCTTCTACATGGTGCGGGGTGGGACAGATACGCAGTATTTT,CASSFYMVRGGTDTQYF,.,TRBV7-2,.,TRBJ2-3
TGTGCCAGCAAAGAGCGGGAGAACGGTGAGCAGTTCTTC,CASKERENGEQFF,TRBD2,TRBV2,.,TRBJ2-1
TGTGCCAGCAGTCATCCAGGGTTGGGTGAAAAACTGTTTTTT,CASSHPGLGEKLFF,.,TRBV27,.,TRBJ1-4
TGCGCCAGCAGCTTGAGAGGGACTGAAGCTTTCTTT,CASSLRGTEAFF,.,TRBV5-1,few,TRBJ1-1
TGTGCCAGCAGCTTGTCCGACAGTGAGGGCAATCAGCCCCAGCATTTT,CASSLSDSEGNQPQHF,.,TRBV5-6,once,TRBJ1-5
TGTGCCAGCACACGGAAAACTAGCGGGGGTCCTCGGACCCAGTACTTC,CASTRKTSGGPRTQYF,TRBD2,TRBV2,.,TRBJ2-5
TGTGCCAGCAGTTCAAGGGACAGGGGGGACTATGGCTACACCTTC,CASSSRDRGDYGYTF,TRBD1,TRBV6-6,.,TRBJ1-2
TGTGCCAGCAGCTTAGGGGCGCGGGAGCCCTCCTACGAGCAGTACTTC,CASSLGAREPSYEQYF,TRBD2,TRBV7-6,.,TRBJ2-7
TGTGCCAGCAGGCTCGGAGGGGGCGAGTATCAGCCCCAGCATTTT,CASRLGGGEYQPQHF,TRBD1,TRBV5-6,few,TRBJ1-5
TGTGCCAGCAGCCAGACAGGGGTCGGGGGTTCGAACACCGGGGAGCTGTTTTTT,CASSQTGVGGSNTGELFF,TRBD1,TRBV9,.,TRBJ2-2
TGTGCCAGCCAACAGGCGCCGAACACTGAAGCTTTCTTT,CASQQAPNTEAFF,.,TRBV14,.,TRBJ1-1
TGCGCCAGCAGCTTGCGTCCGGTGCCGGGACAGGGTTACTCTGGGGCCAACGTCCTGACTTTC,CASSLRPVPGQGYSGANVLTF,TRBD1,TRBV5-1,.,TRBJ2-6
TGTGCCATCAAGCCAGGAGGACGGACGATGAACACCGGGGAGCTGTTTTTT,CAIKPGGRTMNTGELFF,.,TRBV10-3,.,TRBJ2-2
TGTGCCAGTAGTATGTCAATCGTGAGCTCTGGAAACACCATATATTTT,CASSMSIVSSGNTIYF,.,TRBV19,.,TRBJ1-3
TGTGCCTACATTAGCGGGAATCACGAGCAGTACTTC,CAYISGNHEQYF,TRBD2,TRBV30,.,TRBJ2-7
TGTGCCAGCAGCCAAGCCCGGGACAGCCTCTACGAGCAGTACTTC,CASSQARDSLYEQYF,TRBD1,TRBV4-2,once,TRBJ2-7